This entry features one T cell receptor beta chain sequence. As yet, its antigen is unknown. These data originate in a study of breast tumors, draining lymph nodes, adjacent tissues. Broader study findings: Tumor repertoires ranked between lymph nodes and nontumor tissue in diversity, with V and J gene preferences. That most tumor T cells come from lymph nodes remained unproven. Compared with basal-like, luminal-like tumors shared significantly more repertoire with nontumor tissue. Findings are consistent with lymph node origin and intratumoral expansion of most tumor T cells.

Axillary draining lymph nodes of breast cancer patients supplied the node samples. Germline trimming cut 9 bases from V and 3 bases from J; bases unmatched to any gene: 21. Per the germline V gene, CDR1 is SGHNT and CDR2 is YYREEE (reference sequence). The CDR3 has 19 residues. TCRdb itself ran the multiplex PCR reads through MiXCR, one entry per CDR3 protein. This sample carries 170,000 or so distinct CDR3 sequences, 30% to 35% of them seen once, and the ten largest clones take approximately 4.2%. The TCR was taken from a female donor with breast cancer. Some clones in this sample may be carry-over from other donors' samples. This sequence joins TRBV5-4 and TRBJ2-1, with 10 bases identical to TRBD2. Material: axillary lymph node tissue. This chain's CDR3 is CATSPASALAGIRYNEQFF. CDR3 in DNA: TGTGCCACCAGTCCGGCATCCGCACTAGCGGGAATTCGCTACAATGAGCAGTTCTTC.